These 8 T cell receptor beta chains share one sample of origin, sequenced in a study of shared clonotypes between healthy human individuals. This table comes from immunoSEQ multiplex PCR, and its TCRdb copy is limited to in-frame clones, with some not included. The repertoire holds 2.5 million or so clones, around nine tenths seen once, with roughly 0.13% in the top ten. The sequenced sample was naive CD4+ T cells sorted from blood. Noted subset: CD45RA+ positively selected. These receptors were obtained from a man aged 18 to 29 in good health.

The CDR3 spells CASCEQGSSDTQYF. The CDR3 bases are TGTGCCAGCTGTGAACAGGGTAGCTCAGATACGCAGTATTTT. The chain employs TRBV11-2 and TRBJ2-3; a weak D match, TRBD1 (6 bases). The germline gives CDR1 SGHAT, CDR2 FQNNGV. The CDR3 consists of 14 residues. V lost 8 bases and J 4 bases, leaving 16 bases between the germline ends. The variable domain in full, completed from reference TRBV11-2 and TRBJ2-3, reads EAGVAQSPRYKIIEKRQSVAFWCNPISGHATLYWYQQILGQGPKLLIQFQNNGVVDDSQLPKDRFSAERLKGVDSTLKIQPAKLEDSAVYLCASCEQGSSDTQYFGPGTRLTVL.

This rearrangement joins TRBV7-6 to TRBJ1-1; D remains unclear. CDR1 and CDR2 from the germline V gene are SGHVS and FNYEAQ. The V end lost 3 bases, the J end lost 4 bases, and 9 bases lay between the germline ends. This CDR3 has 13 amino acids. In DNA, the CDR3 is TGTGCCAGCAGCTTGGGTGAGGCCACTGAAGCTTTCTTT. Translation: CASSLGEATEAFF.

This sequence joins TRBV11-3 and TRBJ2-2; perhaps D is TRBD1 or TRBD2 (5 bases each). The germline V gene has CDR1 SGHNT and CDR2 YENEEA. This CDR3 contains 17 residues. Deletions cut 4 bases from V and 0 bases from J, with 15 bases between. CDR3 in amino acids: CASSSRGGLSNTGELFF. Here the CDR3 DNA reads TGTGCCAGCAGCTCACGGGGCGGGCTATCGAACACCGGGGAGCTGTTTTTT. The full variable domain, completed using reference TRBV11-3 and TRBJ2-2, is EAGVVQSPRYKIIEKKQPVAFWCNPISGHNTLYWYLQNLGQGPELLIRYENEEAVDDSQLPKDRFSAERLKGVDSTLKIQPAELGDSAVYLCASSSRGGLSNTGELFFGEGSRLTVL.

V usage is TRBV29-1 and J usage is TRBJ2-3; D gene ambiguous. The germline CDR1 and CDR2 sequences are SQVTM and ANQGSEA. This CDR3 contains 13 residues. Trimming stripped 0 bases from V and 5 bases from J, with 9 bases between. The CDR3 region has the DNA TGCAGCGTTGAAGAAACAGAGAAAGATACGCAGTATTTT. Translated: CSVEETEKDTQYF.

The V gene is TRBV5-6, the J gene TRBJ1-6; 10 nucleotides line up with TRBD1. CDR1 SGHDT and CDR2 YYEEEE come from the germline V gene. J gave up 9 bases and V 0 bases, and 3 bases lay outside the gene matches. The length of the CDR3 is 15 residues. The CDR3 sequence: CASSLAGQGTSPLHF. For the CDR3, the DNA is TGTGCCAGCAGCTTGGCGGGACAGGGGACTTCACCCCTCCACTTT.

J is TRBJ2-1 and V is TRBV25-1; 11 nucleotides line up with TRBD2. The CDR3 extends over 14 amino acids. Germline V CDR1 and CDR2: MGHDK, SYGVNS. V shed 6 bases, J shed 6 bases, and the junction held 4 bases outside the gene matches. Written as DNA, the CDR3 is TGTGCCAGCAGGGGACTAGCGGCTCCCAATGAGCAGTTCTTC. This translates into CASRGLAAPNEQFF.

V gene TRBV7-2 combines with J gene TRBJ2-2; perhaps TRBD1 as D (5 bases). CDR1 is SGHTA, CDR2 FQGNSA, per germline. The CDR3 contains 16 residues. Deletions cut 2 bases from V and 4 bases from J, with 14 bases between. The CDR3 DNA reads as TGTGCCAGCAGCTTAAGGGGCCCCTTAACCACCGGGGAGCTGTTTTTT. This gives the protein CASSLRGPLTTGELFF.

The V gene is TRBV7-8, the J gene TRBJ1-1, with TRBD1 matching over 9 bases. The V and J ends lost 5 bases and 3 bases, in that order; junction bases with no gene match: 10. The CDR3 length is 16 residues. Germline CDR1 reads SGHVS; CDR2 reads FQNEAQ. The chain's CDR3 is CASSIRTGVVYTEAFF. The CDR3 region has the DNA TGTGCCAGCAGCATACGGACAGGGGTTGTGTACACTGAAGCTTTCTTT.